The TCR beta chain under discussion was sequenced for a study of memory CD8 T cells in hepatitis C reinfection. Study-level results: Roughly five donors were too few for definitive public clonotype conclusions.

Trimming removed 6 bases from V and 4 bases from J; junction bases left unmatched: 6. CDR3 length: 14 amino acids. In germline, CDR1 is MNHEY, CDR2 SVGAGI. The sample's time point: late/post reinfection, 12 to 24 weeks after detection. Sorted cells were sequenced directly ex vivo without any in vitro expansion. Regarding this clone: Its target is unknown.

TCRdb's table, derived via immunoSEQ multiplex PCR, lists solely in-frame clones and lacks some. The sample lists about 46,000 clones; 80% to 90% were seen once. The J gene is TRBJ1-2, the V gene TRBV6-5, with 9 bases aligning to TRBD1. The sequenced sample consisted of naive CD8+ T cells sorted from blood. The clonotype originates from a young man with hepatitis C virus infection. The CDR3 DNA follows: TGTGCCAGCAGCGAGCAGACAGGGGGCTATGGCTACACCTTC. This encodes CASSEQTGGYGYTF.